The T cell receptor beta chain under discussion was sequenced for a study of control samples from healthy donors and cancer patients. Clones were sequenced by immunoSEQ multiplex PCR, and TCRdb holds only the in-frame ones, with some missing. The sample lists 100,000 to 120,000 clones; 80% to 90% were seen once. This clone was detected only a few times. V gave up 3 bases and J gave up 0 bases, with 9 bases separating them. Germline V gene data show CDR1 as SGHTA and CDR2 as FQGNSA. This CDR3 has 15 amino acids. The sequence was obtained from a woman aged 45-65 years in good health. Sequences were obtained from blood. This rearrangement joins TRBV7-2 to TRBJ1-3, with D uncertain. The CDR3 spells CASSLMGSSGNTIYF. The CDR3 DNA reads TGTGCCAGCAGCTTGATGGGCTCCTCTGGAAACACCATATATTTT. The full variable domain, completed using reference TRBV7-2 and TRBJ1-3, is GAGVSQSPSNKVTEKGKDVELRCDPISGHTALYWYRQSLGQGLEFLIYFQGNSAPDKSGLPSDRFSAERTGGSVSTLTIQRTQQEDSAVYLCASSLMGSSGNTIYFGEGSWLTVV.